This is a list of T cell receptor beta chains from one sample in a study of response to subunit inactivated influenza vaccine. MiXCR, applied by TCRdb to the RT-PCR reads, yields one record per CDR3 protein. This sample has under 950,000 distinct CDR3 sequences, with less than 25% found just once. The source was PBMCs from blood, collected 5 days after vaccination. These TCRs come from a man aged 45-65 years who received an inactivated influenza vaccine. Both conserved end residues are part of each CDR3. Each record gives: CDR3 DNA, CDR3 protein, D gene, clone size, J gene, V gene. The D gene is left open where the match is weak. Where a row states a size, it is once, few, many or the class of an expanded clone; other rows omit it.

TGCGCCAGCAGCCAAGATGAAGGAGGGAACACTGAAGCTTTCTTT,CASSQDEGGNTEAFF,-,many,TRBJ1-1,TRBV4-3
TGCAGCGTTCTCCGGGGGCGGCACACTGAAGCTTTCTTT,CSVLRGRHTEAFF,-,few,TRBJ1-1,TRBV29-1
TGCAGTGCTAACTCCGCCCTAGGGCAGGGGGCGCGGGATACGCAGTATTTT,CSANSALGQGARDTQYF,TRBD1,few,TRBJ2-3,TRBV20-1
TGTGCCAGCAGTCCCGGGGATCTGGATGGGCCCCAGCATTTT,CASSPGDLDGPQHF,-,-,TRBJ1-5,TRBV27
TGTGCCAGCAGTTTATGGGAGGGGCTGTTGGAGACCCAGTACTTC,CASSLWEGLLETQYF,-,few,TRBJ2-5,TRBV28
TGTGCCAGCAGCCAAGGAGTCAGGGCCTCGACAGATACGCAGTATTTT,CASSQGVRASTDTQYF,-,-,TRBJ2-3,TRBV3-1
TGTGCCAGCAGCCAATCTCTAGCTGAAGAAGCTTTCTTT,CASSQSLAEEAFF,-,-,TRBJ1-1,TRBV4-2
TGTGCCAGCACCCCCCGAGGGAACACTGAAGCTTTCTTT,CASTPRGNTEAFF,-,few,TRBJ1-1,TRBV6-2/TRBV6-3
TGTGCCAGCAGTCCGGCTTTCGTCGAGCAGTACTTC,CASSPAFVEQYF,-,few,TRBJ2-7,TRBV6-2/TRBV6-3
TGTGCCAGCAGCTTAGAATCTAGCGGGGGTTACGAGCAGTACTTC,CASSLESSGGYEQYF,TRBD2,-,TRBJ2-7,TRBV11-2
TGTGCCAGCAGTTTAGTAACAGGGAGTGGCTACACCTTC,CASSLVTGSGYTF,-,many,TRBJ1-2,TRBV12-3/TRBV12-4
TGTGCCATCACACCGACCGGGACAGGGGCCGGCGAGCAGTACTTC,CAITPTGTGAGEQYF,TRBD1,-,TRBJ2-7,TRBV10-3
TGCGCCAGCAGCTCTAGCGGGAGAGGCGCCTACAATGAGCAGTTCTTC,CASSSSGRGAYNEQFF,TRBD2,few,TRBJ2-1,TRBV5-1
TGTGCCAGCAGTGAAGCGCTTCTCGGGTTCTCCTACAATGAGCAGTTCTTC,CASSEALLGFSYNEQFF,-,-,TRBJ2-1,TRBV2
TGCAGCGCCTCTGGACAGGGAACCTACGAGCAGTACTTC,CSASGQGTYEQYF,TRBD1,many,TRBJ2-7,TRBV29-1
TGTGCCAGCAGTTACTCTCAGGCCTCTAATTCACCCCTCCACTTT,CASSYSQASNSPLHF,-,-,TRBJ1-6,TRBV6-5
TGTGACAGCAGTACTACTTCAGGGGGCGTAAAGTACGAGCAGTACTTC,CDSSTTSGGVKYEQYF,TRBD1,once,TRBJ2-7,TRBV6-5
TGTGCCAGCAGTGAAATAGCGGGAGGGCCCGAGCAGTACTTC,CASSEIAGGPEQYF,TRBD2,-,TRBJ2-7,TRBV2
TGTGCCACCAGTGGAACTAGCGGTGGGCGGGAGACCCAGTACTTC,CATSGTSGGRETQYF,TRBD2,-,TRBJ2-5,TRBV24-1
TGCGCCAGCCGCGCTGGTGGGGCTGAAGCTTTCTTT,CASRAGGAEAFF,-,few,TRBJ1-1,TRBV10-2
TGTGCCAGCAGTTACACCGGGGCCAACGTCCTGACTTTC,CASSYTGANVLTF,-,few,TRBJ2-6,TRBV6-2/TRBV6-3
TGTGCCAGCAGTGAATGGGGGGACGGGCCGAACACTGAAGCTTTCTTT,CASSEWGDGPNTEAFF,-,-,TRBJ1-1,TRBV25-1
TGTGCCAGCGGTATCGGGGGGAATTACAATGAGCAGTTCTTC,CASGIGGNYNEQFF,TRBD2,-,TRBJ2-1,TRBV7-9
TGTGCCATCAGTCGGACAGGGAAAGAGTCCGAGCAGTACTTC,CAISRTGKESEQYF,TRBD1,-,TRBJ2-7,TRBV10-3
TGTGCCAGCAGCCAACCCGTAAGCACAGATACGCAGTATTTT,CASSQPVSTDTQYF,-,-,TRBJ2-3,TRBV5-4
TGTGCCAGCAGTATGGACCTTTCGAATTCACCCCTCCACTTT,CASSMDLSNSPLHF,-,-,TRBJ1-6,TRBV6-1
TGTGCCAGCACCCTCGACTGGGGGACCAGAAATCAGTTCTTC,CASTLDWGTRNQFF,-,-,TRBJ2-1,TRBV7-2
TGTGCCAGCAGCCAGGGACAGCATCATGGCTACACCTTC,CASSQGQHHGYTF,TRBD1,many,TRBJ1-2,TRBV7-2
TGCGCCAGCAGCAAAAGCTTATTAACTAATGAAAAACTGTTTTTT,CASSKSLLTNEKLFF,-,-,TRBJ1-4,TRBV4-1
TGCAGGCCTCTCGGAGCGGGCGGGCACTCCTACAATGAGCAGTTCTTC,CRPLGAGGHSYNEQFF,-,-,TRBJ2-1,TRBV20-1
TGTGCCAGCAGTTACGCGGGGGTTGGCTCTGGGGCCAACGTCCTGACTTTC,CASSYAGVGSGANVLTF,TRBD2,-,TRBJ2-6,TRBV6-2/TRBV6-3
TGTGCCAGCAGCCCGAGCGGGCTCACGCAGTATTTT,CASSPSGLTQYF,-,few,TRBJ2-3,TRBV7-2
TGTGCCAGCAGTTACGATTTGCGAACCAACTCCTACAATGAGCAGTTCTTC,CASSYDLRTNSYNEQFF,-,few,TRBJ2-1,TRBV6-2/TRBV6-3
TGCAGCGTTGCGCGGAAAATGAACACTGAAGCTTTCTTT,CSVARKMNTEAFF,-,-,TRBJ1-1,TRBV29-1
TGTGCCAGCAGCTCCAGGGTGTCGACTGAAGCTTTCTTT,CASSSRVSTEAFF,-,many,TRBJ1-1,TRBV5-6
TGTGCCAGCAGTGAAGGTAGATACACCGGGGAGCTGTTTTTT,CASSEGRYTGELFF,-,few,TRBJ2-2,TRBV6-1
TGCGCCAGCAGCCTCAGGACTAGCGGGGCAGATACGCAGTATTTT,CASSLRTSGADTQYF,TRBD2,few,TRBJ2-3,TRBV4-3
TGTGCCAGCAGCTTGGAAGGGCTAGATGAAGCTTTCTTT,CASSLEGLDEAFF,-,-,TRBJ1-1,TRBV5-5
TGCAGTGCTAGGGCAGAGGGACAGGGAATACTTAATACGCAGTATTTT,CSARAEGQGILNTQYF,TRBD1,few,TRBJ2-3,TRBV20-1
TGTGCCAGCACTCCTGTTGGGCGAGCGGGAGTTGAGCAGTTCTTC,CASTPVGRAGVEQFF,TRBD2,few,TRBJ2-1,TRBV12-3/TRBV12-4
TGCAGTGCTCTAGAGGGGACAGGGAACTCACCCCTCCACTTT,CSALEGTGNSPLHF,TRBD1,many,TRBJ1-6,TRBV20-1
TGTGCCATCAGTGGGGCGGACAGTTACAATGAGCAGTTCTTC,CAISGADSYNEQFF,-,-,TRBJ2-1,TRBV10-3
TGTGCCAGCAGCATACTAGAAGGGAAGACCCAGTACTTC,CASSILEGKTQYF,-,-,TRBJ2-5,TRBV7-9
TGCAGTGCTAGTGGGACTAGCGGGTACCAAGAGACCCAGTACTTC,CSASGTSGYQETQYF,TRBD2,few,TRBJ2-5,TRBV20-1
TGTGCCAGCAGCTTAGCGGGACAGCCCTACGAGCAGTACTTC,CASSLAGQPYEQYF,TRBD1,few,TRBJ2-7,TRBV7-6
TGTGCCAGCTCTCGGCCAGGGAGTTTCTCACCCCTCCACTTT,CASSRPGSFSPLHF,-,-,TRBJ1-6,TRBV6-1
TGCAGTGCTAGAGCCCCAGTGGGGGCGGGAGGCTACACCTTC,CSARAPVGAGGYTF,-,few,TRBJ1-2,TRBV20-1